The 21 T cell receptor beta chains presented below share a single source sample, sequenced in a study of immune heterogeneity within non-small cell lung tumors. Amplification of TCR beta CDR3 was performed by multiplex PCR with 32 V and 13 J primers. TCRdb ran MiXCR on the multiplex PCR reads and lists one entry per CDR3 protein. Counted here are approximately 29,000 distinct CDR3 sequences, about 30% occurring once; the ten biggest clones make up 3% to 4.5%. Template material comprised bulk tumor genomic DNA at roughly 650 ng per sample. Spaced far apart, several biopsies were taken from each primary tumor during surgery. These patients got curative surgery after being newly diagnosed with untreated non-small cell lung cancer. Sequencing used lung tumor tissue. All receptors come from a man in his forties with non-small cell lung cancer.

This clonotype was seen more than once but under ten times. The chain has TRBV6-6 and TRBJ1-4; 8 nucleotides agree with TRBD1. Germline values: CDR1 MNHNY, CDR2 SVGAGI (reference sequence). Germline trimming cut 2 bases from V and 6 bases from J; bases unmatched to any gene: 5. This CDR3 is 15 amino acids long. CDR3 region: CASSYKQGVDEKLFF. For the CDR3, the DNA is TGTGCCAGCAGTTACAAACAGGGGGTAGATGAAAAACTGTTTTTT.

This clonotype is deemed medium-sized. The chain recombines TRBV6-2 or TRBV6-3 with TRBJ1-6, with D hard to call. The V and J ends lost 0 bases and 10 bases respectively, with 4 bases between them. Germline V gene sequence: CDR1 MNHEY, CDR2 SVGEGT. The CDR3 covers 12 residues. The CDR3 DNA reads TGTGCCAGCAGTTACTCGGAGTCACCCCTCCACTTT. This translates into CASSYSESPLHF.

This clonotype has ten or more counts. The chain joins TRBV12-3 or TRBV12-4 to TRBJ2-3; 12 positions agree with TRBD2. The CDR3 loop spans 15 amino acids. With V trimmed by 6 bases and J by 5 bases, 6 bases remained unmatched. The CDR3 DNA sequence: TGTGCCAGCAGCCGACTAGCGGGGGCAGGAGATACGCAGTATTTT. This translates into CASSRLAGAGDTQYF.

The gene calls are TRBV5-4 and TRBJ2-3, with D possibly TRBD2 on 6 matching bases. CDR1 SGHNT and CDR2 YYREEE come from the germline V gene (reference sequence). This CDR3 region has 14 residues. The V gene lost 0 bases and the J gene lost 5 bases, with 10 bases spanning the gap. This CDR3 reads CASSLAGAGDTQYF. The DNA for the CDR3 is TGTGCCAGCAGCTTGGCCGGAGCGGGAGATACGCAGTATTTT.

Comment on this clonotype: This may stem from a read error, because a much larger clone lies one nucleotide away. The V and J genes are TRBV5-1 and TRBJ2-1; D may be TRBD2 (5 bases). The CDR3 is 15 amino acids. CDR1 and CDR2 (germline): SGHRS, YFSETQ. The CDR3 reads CASSLAAALGNEHFF. The CDR3 coding sequence is TGCGCCAGCAGCTTGGCAGCGGCTTTGGGGAATGAGCATTTCTTC.

This clonotype was counted a few times. This chain connects TRBV5-6 to TRBJ2-6, with 7 bases aligning to TRBD1. This CDR3 is 18 amino acids long. The ends lost 4 bases at V and 1 base at J; junction bases unmatched: 11. From germline, CDR1 is SGHDT and CDR2 YYEEEE. CDR3 sequence reads: CASSGPRDRESGANVLTF. The CDR3 bases are TGTGCCAGCAGCGGCCCCCGAGACAGGGAGTCTGGGGCCAACGTCCTGACTTTC.

Comment on this clonotype: Germline is not matched at one junction end, which may reflect a read error. The chain couples TRBV13 to TRBJ1-1; the match to TRBD1 covers 10 bases. The CDR3 contains 15 residues. CDR1 PRHDT and CDR2 FYEKMQ come from the germline V gene (reference sequence). CDR3 in DNA: TGTGCCAGCAGCTTAACCGGGACAGGGGCCACTGAAGCTTCCTTT. Translating it yields CASSLTGTGATEASF.

The chain recombines TRBV19 with TRBJ2-1; 10 bases match TRBD2. Germline CDR1 reads LNHDA; CDR2 reads SQIVND (reference sequence). V shed 3 bases and J 6 bases; nucleotides not matched to a gene: 8. The CDR3 runs 16 residues. The CDR3 sequence is CASSMGSGRALNEQFF. The CDR3, as DNA: TGTGCCAGTAGTATGGGGAGCGGGAGGGCCCTCAATGAGCAGTTCTTC.

Concerning this clonotype itself: Possible read error: a much larger clone is one base away. The chain uses TRBV2 and TRBJ2-3; 7 nucleotides agree with TRBD1. V gave up 11 bases and J gave up 10 bases; unmatched junction bases: 12. The germline CDR1 and CDR2 sequences are SNHLY and FYNNEI. This CDR3 contains 12 residues. The CDR3 nucleotides are TGTGCCGGCTCAGACAGGGCCGTGGCGCAGTATTTT. The encoded protein is CAGSDRAVAQYF.

This clonotype was detected many times. In nucleotides, the CDR3 is TGTGCCACCAGCACAAAGGCAGGGTACGGGACCCAGTACTTC. It translates to CATSTKAGYGTQYF. V usage is TRBV15 and J usage is TRBJ2-5, with a possible D match to TRBD1 (5 bases). In germline, CDR1 is LNHNV, CDR2 YYDKDF (reference sequence). This CDR3 contains 14 residues. V lost 4 bases, J lost 7 bases, and 16 bases lay in between. Full variable domain (outside the CDR3, taken from reference TRBV15 and TRBJ2-5): DAMVIQNPRYQVTQFGKPVTLSCSQTLNHNVMYWYQQKSSQAPKLLFHYYDKDFNNEADTPDNFQSRRPNTSFCFLDIRSPGLGDTAMYLCATSTKAGYGTQYFGPGTRLLVL.

As for this clonotype: One end of the junction fails to match germline, which may point to a read error. The V call is TRBV9, the J call TRBJ2-3, with a possible D match to TRBD1 (8 bases). Looked up from germline, CDR1 is SGDLS and CDR2 is YYNGEE. This CDR3 is 12 amino acids long. The CDR3 spells CGSSAQGGTQYF. The CDR3 region has the DNA TGTGGCAGCAGCGCACAGGGGGGGACGCAGTATTTT.

This clonotype was picked up one time. A much more abundant neighbour one base away suggests this may be a read error. This rearrangement joins TRBV6-5 to TRBJ1-5, with D possibly matching TRBD1 (5 bases). Germline CDR1 is MNHEY and CDR2 is SVGAGI. CDR3 length: 15 amino acids. CDR3 coding DNA: TGTGCCAGCAGTTACTCGTGGGGGGGGAATCAGCCCCATCATTTT. It codes for CASSYSWGGNQPHHF.

This sequence joins TRBV5-4 and TRBJ2-7, with a possible D match to TRBD2 (5 bases). The CDR3 runs 15 residues. Trimming took 4 bases from V and 0 from J, leaving 14 bases between them. Germline-derived CDR1 and CDR2 are SGHNT and YYREEE (reference sequence). This CDR3 reads CASSQTTGSSYEQYF. The CDR3 coding sequence is TGTGCCAGCAGCCAAACGACGGGGAGCTCCTACGAGCAGTACTTC.

Only a few counts were recorded for this clonotype. The rearrangement joins TRBV7-9 to TRBJ1-1; tentatively, D is TRBD1 (6 bases). Trimming removed 7 bases from V and 4 bases from J, with 16 bases in between. Per the germline V gene, CDR1 is SEHNR and CDR2 is FQNEAQ (reference sequence). This CDR3 is built from 14 residues. The CDR3 DNA reads TGTGCCAGCACCAATGGGCAGGGGAGCACTGAAGCTTTCTTT. Its protein is CASTNGQGSTEAFF.

This clonotype was recorded a few times. The chain employs TRBV25-1 and TRBJ2-1; 9 bases line up with TRBD1. Germline V gene lookup returns CDR1 MGHDK and CDR2 SYGVNS. This CDR3 has 12 residues. The J segment lost 10 bases and the V segment lost 6 bases, leaving 4 bases of the junction unmatched. Here the CDR3 reads CASSQTGGEQFF. For the CDR3, the DNA is TGTGCCAGCAGCCAGACAGGGGGGGAGCAGTTCTTC.

Points on this clonotype: A much larger clone lies a single base off, so this may be a read error. Without the conserved terminal phenylalanine or tryptophan, this CDR3 likely stems from a read error. The rearrangement joins TRBV7-2 to TRBJ2-5, with a possible D match to TRBD1 (5 bases). Deletions cut 1 base from V and 3 bases from J, with 12 bases between. Germline CDR1 and CDR2: SGHTA and FQGNSA. This CDR3 has 15 amino acids. The CDR3 DNA follows: TGTGCCAGCAGCTTAGGGGGTGCAGGGAAAGAGACCCAGTACTAC. It codes for CASSLGGAGKETQYY.

Worth noting for this clonotype: Its ends do not fully match the called genes, so a read error is possible. The chain joins TRBV10-3 to TRBJ2-2, with 7 bases matching TRBD2. Germline CDR1 reads ENHRY; CDR2 reads SYGVKD. This CDR3 comprises 16 residues. The CDR3 protein is CAISYSGTINTVELFF. For the CDR3, the DNA is TGTGCCATCAGTTATTCCGGGACTATAAACACCGTGGAGCTGTTTTTT.

The chain joins TRBV5-8 to TRBJ2-7; 7 positions match TRBD1. Per the germline V gene, CDR1 is SGHTS and CDR2 is YDEGEE. This CDR3 has 14 residues. The junction had 12 bases not matched to a gene; V was cut back by 9 bases and J by 3 bases. The CDR3 reads CATSTPGQYYEQYF. The CDR3 nucleotides are TGTGCCACCTCCACGCCGGGACAGTACTACGAGCAGTACTTC.

This clonotype came up many times. The genes are TRBV18 and TRBJ2-7, with 9 bases identical to TRBD1. The V and J ends lost 3 bases and 1 base, in that order; junction bases with no gene match: 10. Germline lookup yields CDR1 KGHSH and CDR2 LQKENI. The CDR3 totals 17 residues. The CDR3 region has the DNA TGTGCCAGCTCACCCCGGGACAGGGTGGCGAGATCCTACGAGCAGTACTTC. It translates to CASSPRDRVARSYEQYF.

The chain couples TRBV7-9 to TRBJ1-2; D call uncertain. The CDR3 length is 13 residues. V shed 2 bases and J shed 7 bases, with 11 bases lying between them. Germline CDR1 reads SEHNR; CDR2 reads FQNEAQ (reference sequence). The CDR3 loop is CASSLQDFCGYTF. CDR3 nucleotide sequence: TGTGCCAGCAGCTTACAAGACTTCTGTGGCTACACCTTC.

This clonotype showed up just a few times. The chain recombines TRBV29-1 with TRBJ2-1; D is undetermined. The CDR3 covers 14 residues. V was shortened by 0 bases and J by 9 bases, with 15 bases between the two germline ends. In germline, CDR1 is SQVTM, CDR2 ANQGSEA. The CDR3 bases are TGCAGCGTTGAAGATCATCCAGAGACCGGTGAGCAGTTCTTC. Translation gives CSVEDHPETGEQFF.